This T cell receptor (beta chain) was observed in a study of blood T cell repertoires in COVID-19. At the level of the study: The United States, Italy and Spain provided the acute and convalescent COVID-19 samples.

Germline assignment: CDR1 SGHAT and CDR2 FQDESV (reference sequence). This CDR3 is 13 amino acids long. Trimming removed 3 bases from V and 7 bases from J; junction bases left unmatched: 3. Generated by immunoSEQ multiplex PCR, the TCRdb table keeps only in-frame clones and is missing some. The sample includes 200,000 to 300,000 clones, about 87% of them seen just once. This clonotype originated in a woman aged 40 to 49 who had been exposed to COVID-19. Material for sequencing was PBMCs or T cells enriched from blood (not recorded which). The chain couples TRBV11-1 to TRBJ2-1, with TRBD1 matching over 7 bases. The DNA for the CDR3 is TGTGCCAGCAGCTTCGACAGGGTTAATGAGCAGTTCTTC. This sequence encodes CASSFDRVNEQFF.